This T cell receptor beta chain was profiled in a study of T cell clonality in common variable immunodeficiency. General study results and limits: Compared with controls, CVID subjects had fewer shared TCRbeta clones. In common variable immunodeficiency, TCR beta chains reportedly carried fewer deletions and N-nucleotide insertions.

The V gene lost 2 bases and the J gene lost 5 bases, with 31 bases spanning the gap. This CDR3 has 20 amino acids. CDR1 is MNHGY and CDR2 is SVAAGI in the germline V gene. Measured with immunoSEQ multiplex PCR; TCRdb has only the in-frame clones, and not every one. The sample is made up of 20,000 to 30,000 clones, none counted only once. Worth noting for this clone: The antigen is not known. The CDR3 extends 3 residues past the end of the read, so its final part is completed from the germline J gene.

This sequence was found in a human donor with common variable immunodeficiency. The V call is TRBV6-9, the J call TRBJ2-7; perhaps D is TRBD1 or TRBD2 (6 bases each). The source material was peripheral blood mononuclear cells. CDR3 DNA, as far as it was read: TGTGCCAGCAGTTATATCGCCGCGGGACACTTCGAGACTAATTGTAACGAG. Translation gives CASSYIAAGHFETNCNE. The whole CDR3 reads CASSYIAAGHFETNCNEQYF.